This T cell receptor (beta chain) was recorded in a study of CD8 T cells in Susac syndrome. At the level of the study: Patients with Susac syndrome were therapy-naive, on corticosteroids, or on intravenous immunoglobulin alone at the time that blood was drawn. Whole-study findings and limits: The greatest CD8+ clonal expansion in Susac occurred in TEMRA cells and in active patients.

Reverse transcription of about 0.45 to 1 ug RNA was carried out with random hexamers. Each CDR3 protein gets one entry after TCRdb re-called the immunoSEQ multiplex PCR reads with MiXCR. Of roughly 1,200 distinct CDR3 sequences in the sample, 55% to 65% were seen once. A word on this clonotype: Its antigen is not known.

For TEMRA sorting, memory subsets were defined by CD27 and CD45RA staining. Sequenced cells included total CD8+ and sorted CD8+ TEMRA cells. Isolation of CD8+ and CD4+ T cells was performed negatively, whereas enrichment of TEMRA cells was done by FACS. Germline lookup yields CDR1 MNHEY and CDR2 SVGEGT. V was pared by 10 bases and J by 13 bases, with 16 bases between. The CDR3 runs 10 residues. J is TRBJ1-1 and V is TRBV6-2 or TRBV6-3; D unresolved. This receptor was taken from a human donor with Susac syndrome. The sequencing sample was made of CD8+ TEMRA cells from PBMCs. Regarding subset: FACS-sorted terminally differentiated effector memory CD8+ T cells re-expressing CD45RA (CD8+ TEMRA). In DNA form, the CDR3 reads TGTGCCACCGGGTCACTGAAGCTTTTCTTT. Translating gives CATGSLKLFF.